The T cell receptor (beta chain) under discussion was sequenced for a study of molecular identifiers for immune sequencing clone quantification. Study information: Naive CD8 RNA (approximately 20,000 or 100,000 cells) was divided into five aliquots, with four sequenced.

The CDR3 contains 17 residues. V shed 3 bases, J shed 3 bases, and the junction held 13 bases outside the gene matches. Per the germline V gene, CDR1 is SGHDN and CDR2 is FVKESK. Study conclusions and caveats: Clones above 20 RNA copies contained over 97% of effector molecules and under 1% of naive molecules.

From the PCR reads, TCRdb called clonotypes with MiXCR, one entry per CDR3 protein. The profile shows approximately 680,000 distinct CDR3 sequences, 25% of them singletons. Comment on this clonotype: No antigen is known for it.

The chain is built from TRBV14 and TRBJ1-1, with 7 bases matching TRBD1. The origin of this receptor is a human donor in good health. Some libraries in this study had Jurkat cell RNA spiked in. Source material: naive CD8+ T cells from blood, with Jurkat cell RNA spiked in. Indicated subset: FACS-sorted CD8+CD4-CCR7+CD45RA+ naive T cells. CDR3: CASSQLQGLDLDTEAFF. In DNA, the CDR3 is TGTGCCAGCAGCCAGCTACAGGGGCTGGATCTAGACACTGAAGCTTTCTTT.